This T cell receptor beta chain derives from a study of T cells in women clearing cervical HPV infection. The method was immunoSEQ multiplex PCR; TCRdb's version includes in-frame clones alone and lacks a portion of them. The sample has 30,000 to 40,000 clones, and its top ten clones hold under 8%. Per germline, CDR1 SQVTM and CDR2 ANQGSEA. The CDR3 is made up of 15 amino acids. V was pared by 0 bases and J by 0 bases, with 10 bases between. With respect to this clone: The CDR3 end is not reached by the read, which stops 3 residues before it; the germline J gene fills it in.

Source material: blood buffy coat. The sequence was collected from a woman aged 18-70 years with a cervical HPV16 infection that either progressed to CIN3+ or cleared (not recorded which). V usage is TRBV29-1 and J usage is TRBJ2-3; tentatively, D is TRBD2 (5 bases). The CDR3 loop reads CSVEDTGVSTDTQYF. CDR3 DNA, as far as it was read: TGCAGCGTTGAAGATACCGGGGTCAGCACAGATACG.